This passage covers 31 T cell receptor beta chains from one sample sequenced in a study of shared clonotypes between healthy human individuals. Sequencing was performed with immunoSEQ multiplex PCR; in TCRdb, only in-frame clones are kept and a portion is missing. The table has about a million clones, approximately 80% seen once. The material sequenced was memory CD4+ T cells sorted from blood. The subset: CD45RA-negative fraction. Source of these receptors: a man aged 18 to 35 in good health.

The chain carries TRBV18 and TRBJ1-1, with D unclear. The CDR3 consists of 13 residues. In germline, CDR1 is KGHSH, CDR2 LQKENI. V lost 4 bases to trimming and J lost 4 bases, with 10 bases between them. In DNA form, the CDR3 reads TGTGCCAGCTCACAGGGAGTAGGCACTGAAGCTTTCTTT. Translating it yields CASSQGVGTEAFF.

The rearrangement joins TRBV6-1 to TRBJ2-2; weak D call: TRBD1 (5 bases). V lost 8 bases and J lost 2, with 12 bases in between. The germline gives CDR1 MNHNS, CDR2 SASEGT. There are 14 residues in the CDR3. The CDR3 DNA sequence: TGTGCCAGCCTAGGGCAGGGAAACACCGGGGAGCTGTTTTTT. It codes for CASLGQGNTGELFF.

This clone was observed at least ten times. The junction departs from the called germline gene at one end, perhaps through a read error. The CDR3 region is CASTLGDRAYEKLFF. In DNA, the CDR3 is TGTGCCAGCACCTTAGGGGACAGGGCGTATGAAAAACTGTTTTTT. This chain links TRBV7-9 with TRBJ1-4, with 9 bases fitting TRBD1. The CDR3 contains 15 residues. CDR1 is SEHNR and CDR2 is FQNEAQ in the germline V gene (reference sequence).

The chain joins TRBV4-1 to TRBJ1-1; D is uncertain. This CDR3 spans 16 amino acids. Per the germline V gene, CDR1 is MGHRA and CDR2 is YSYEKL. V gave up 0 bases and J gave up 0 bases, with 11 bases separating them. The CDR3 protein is CASSQDSLVMNTEAFF. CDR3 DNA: TGCGCCAGCAGCCAAGATTCGCTGGTTATGAACACTGAAGCTTTCTTT.

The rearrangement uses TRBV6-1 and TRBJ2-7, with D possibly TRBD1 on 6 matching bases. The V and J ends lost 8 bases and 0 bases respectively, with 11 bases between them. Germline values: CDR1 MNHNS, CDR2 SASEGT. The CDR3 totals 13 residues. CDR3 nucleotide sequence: TGTGCCAGCCAGGGGCTTCTCTCCTACGAGCAGTACTTC. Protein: CASQGLLSYEQYF.

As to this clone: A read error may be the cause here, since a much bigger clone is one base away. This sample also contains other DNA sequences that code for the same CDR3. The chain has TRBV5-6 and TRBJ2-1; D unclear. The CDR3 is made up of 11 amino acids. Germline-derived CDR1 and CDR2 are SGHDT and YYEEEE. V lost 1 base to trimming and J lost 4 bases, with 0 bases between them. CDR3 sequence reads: CASSLYNEQFF. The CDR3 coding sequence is TGTGCCAGCAGCTTGTACAATGAGCAGTTCTTC.

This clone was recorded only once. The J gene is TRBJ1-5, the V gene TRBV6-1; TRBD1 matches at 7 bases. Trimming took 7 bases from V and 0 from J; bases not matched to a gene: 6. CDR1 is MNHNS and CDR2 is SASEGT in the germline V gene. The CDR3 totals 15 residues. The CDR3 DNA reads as TGTGCCAGCAAAGGGGGCAGCAATAGCAATCAGCCCCAGCATTTT. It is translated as CASKGGSNSNQPQHF.

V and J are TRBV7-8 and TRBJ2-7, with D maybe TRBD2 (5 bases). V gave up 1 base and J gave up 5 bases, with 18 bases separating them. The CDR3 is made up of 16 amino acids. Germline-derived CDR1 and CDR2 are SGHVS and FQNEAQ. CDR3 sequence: CASSLGLRKRVDEQYF. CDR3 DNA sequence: TGTGCCAGCAGCTTAGGCCTAAGGAAGAGGGTCGACGAGCAGTACTTC.

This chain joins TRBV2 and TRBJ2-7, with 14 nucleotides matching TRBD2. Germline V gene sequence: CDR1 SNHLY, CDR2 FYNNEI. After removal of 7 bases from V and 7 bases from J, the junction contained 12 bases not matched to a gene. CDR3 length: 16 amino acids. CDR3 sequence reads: CASNERAGLAGVEQYF. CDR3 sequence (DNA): TGTGCCAGCAACGAAAGGGCGGGACTAGCGGGAGTTGAGCAGTACTTC.

CDR3 in DNA: TGTGCCAGCAGTACGGACAGGGGGCAGGTGGGCACTGAAGCTTTCTTT. Translation: CASSTDRGQVGTEAFF. This chain joins TRBV6-6 and TRBJ1-1; 11 bases map to TRBD1. Looked up from germline, CDR1 is MNHNY and CDR2 is SVGAGI (reference sequence). V was pared by 5 bases and J by 4 bases, with 9 bases of the junction left unmatched. This CDR3 has 16 residues.

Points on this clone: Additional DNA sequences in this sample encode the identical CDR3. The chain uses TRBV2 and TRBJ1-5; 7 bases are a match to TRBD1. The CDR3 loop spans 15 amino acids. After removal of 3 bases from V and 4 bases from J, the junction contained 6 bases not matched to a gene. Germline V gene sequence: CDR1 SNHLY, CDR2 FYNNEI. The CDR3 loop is CASSEGGGGNQPQHF. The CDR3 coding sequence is TGTGCCAGCAGTGAGGGAGGGGGCGGTAATCAGCCCCAGCATTTT.

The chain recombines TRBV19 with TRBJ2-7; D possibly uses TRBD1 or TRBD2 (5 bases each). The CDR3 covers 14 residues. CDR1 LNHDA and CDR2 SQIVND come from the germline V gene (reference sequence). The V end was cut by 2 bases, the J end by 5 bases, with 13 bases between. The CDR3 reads CASSITGAVDEQYF. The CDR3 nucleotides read TGTGCCAGTAGTATAACCGGGGCAGTGGACGAGCAGTACTTC.

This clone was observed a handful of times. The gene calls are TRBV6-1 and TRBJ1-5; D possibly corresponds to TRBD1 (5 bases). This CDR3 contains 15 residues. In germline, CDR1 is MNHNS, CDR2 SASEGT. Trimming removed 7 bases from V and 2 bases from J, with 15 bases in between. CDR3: CASKTGAGGNQPQHF. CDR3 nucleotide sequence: TGTGCCAGCAAGACCGGGGCCGGCGGCAATCAGCCCCAGCATTTT.

This chain's CDR3 is CSVEIQQETQYF. CDR3 DNA sequence: TGCAGCGTTGAGATACAGCAAGAGACCCAGTACTTC. This chain joins TRBV29-1 and TRBJ2-5, with no clear D. With 3 bases removed from V and 2 bases from J, the gap between germline ends came to 7 bases. Germline CDR1 reads SQVTM; CDR2 reads ANQGSEA. The CDR3 is made up of 12 amino acids.

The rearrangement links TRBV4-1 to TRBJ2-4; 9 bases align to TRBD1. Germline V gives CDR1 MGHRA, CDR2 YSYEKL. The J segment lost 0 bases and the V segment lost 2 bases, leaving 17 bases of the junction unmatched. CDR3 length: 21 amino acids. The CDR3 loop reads CASSQYISGGTGKIAKNIQYF. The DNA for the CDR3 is TGCGCCAGCAGCCAATATATTTCTGGCGGGACAGGGAAGATAGCCAAAAACATTCAGTACTTC.

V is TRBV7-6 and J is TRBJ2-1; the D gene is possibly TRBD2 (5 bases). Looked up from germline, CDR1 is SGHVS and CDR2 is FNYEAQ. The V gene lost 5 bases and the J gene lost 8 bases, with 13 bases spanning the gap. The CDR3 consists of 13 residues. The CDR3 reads CASSQTGGYEQFF. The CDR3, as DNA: TGTGCCAGCAGCCAAACTGGCGGGTATGAGCAGTTCTTC.

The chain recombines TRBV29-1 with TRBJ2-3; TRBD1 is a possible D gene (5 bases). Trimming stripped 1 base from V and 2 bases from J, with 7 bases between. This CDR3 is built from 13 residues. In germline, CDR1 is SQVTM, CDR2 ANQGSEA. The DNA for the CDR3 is TGCAGCGTTGAAGGACAGCTCACAGATACGCAGTATTTT. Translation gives CSVEGQLTDTQYF.

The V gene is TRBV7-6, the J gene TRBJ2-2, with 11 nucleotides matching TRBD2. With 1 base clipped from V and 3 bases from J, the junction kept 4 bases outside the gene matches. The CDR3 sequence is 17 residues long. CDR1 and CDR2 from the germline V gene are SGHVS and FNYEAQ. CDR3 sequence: CASSLGLAGWDTGELFF. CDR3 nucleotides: TGTGCCAGCAGCTTAGGACTAGCGGGATGGGACACCGGGGAGCTGTTTTTT.

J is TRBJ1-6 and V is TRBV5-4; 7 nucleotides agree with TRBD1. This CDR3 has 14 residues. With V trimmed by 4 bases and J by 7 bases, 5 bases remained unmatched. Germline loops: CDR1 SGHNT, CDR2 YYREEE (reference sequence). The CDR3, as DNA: TGTGCCAGCAGCCTGACAGGGTTAAATTCACCCCTCCACTTT. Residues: CASSLTGLNSPLHF.

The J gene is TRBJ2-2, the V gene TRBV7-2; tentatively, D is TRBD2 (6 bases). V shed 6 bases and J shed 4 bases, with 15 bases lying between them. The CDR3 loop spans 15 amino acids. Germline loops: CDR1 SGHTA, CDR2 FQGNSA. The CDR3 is CASRSGTGSTGELFF. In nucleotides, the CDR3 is TGTGCCAGCAGATCCGGGACTGGGTCCACCGGGGAGCTGTTTTTT.

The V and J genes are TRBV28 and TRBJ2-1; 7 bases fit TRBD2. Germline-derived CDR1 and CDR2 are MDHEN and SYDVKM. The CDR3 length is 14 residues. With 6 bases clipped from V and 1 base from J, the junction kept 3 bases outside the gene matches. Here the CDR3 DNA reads TGTGCCAGCAGGAGCGGGACGTCCTACAATGAGCAGTTCTTC. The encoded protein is CASRSGTSYNEQFF.

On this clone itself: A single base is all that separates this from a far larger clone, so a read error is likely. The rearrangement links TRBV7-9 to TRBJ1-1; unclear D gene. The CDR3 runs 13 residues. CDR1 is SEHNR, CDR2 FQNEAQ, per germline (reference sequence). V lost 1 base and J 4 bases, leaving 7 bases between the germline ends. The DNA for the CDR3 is TGTGCCAGCAGCTTAGGGGAGAGCACTGAAGCTTTCTTT. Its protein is CASSLGESTEAFF.

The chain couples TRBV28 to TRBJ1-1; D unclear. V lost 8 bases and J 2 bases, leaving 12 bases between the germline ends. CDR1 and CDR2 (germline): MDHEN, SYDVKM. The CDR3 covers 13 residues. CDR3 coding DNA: TGTGCCAGCTGGGAGGAAATCAACACTGAAGCTTTCTTT. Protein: CASWEEINTEAFF.

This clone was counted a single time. The CDR3 DNA is TGTGCCAGCAGCGCGTTGGGGAATTGGTTCTTC. Protein: CASSALGNWFF. J is TRBJ2-1 and V is TRBV6-5; the D is unclear. The V end lost 6 bases, the J end lost 15 bases, and 15 bases lay between the germline ends. The CDR3 spans 11 residues. CDR1 MNHEY and CDR2 SVGAGI come from the germline V gene.

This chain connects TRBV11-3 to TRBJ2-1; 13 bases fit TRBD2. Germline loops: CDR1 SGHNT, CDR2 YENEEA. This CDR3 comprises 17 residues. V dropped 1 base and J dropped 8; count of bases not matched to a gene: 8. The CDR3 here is CASSLGGTSGRADEQFF. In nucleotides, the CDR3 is TGTGCCAGCAGCTTAGGGGGCACTAGCGGGAGGGCCGATGAGCAGTTCTTC.

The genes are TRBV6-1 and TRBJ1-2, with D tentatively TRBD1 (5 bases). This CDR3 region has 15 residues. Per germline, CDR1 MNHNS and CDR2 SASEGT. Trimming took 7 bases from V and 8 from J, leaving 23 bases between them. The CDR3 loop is CASTGWADKPWGYTF. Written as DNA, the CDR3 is TGTGCCAGCACCGGTTGGGCGGACAAACCTTGGGGCTACACCTTC.

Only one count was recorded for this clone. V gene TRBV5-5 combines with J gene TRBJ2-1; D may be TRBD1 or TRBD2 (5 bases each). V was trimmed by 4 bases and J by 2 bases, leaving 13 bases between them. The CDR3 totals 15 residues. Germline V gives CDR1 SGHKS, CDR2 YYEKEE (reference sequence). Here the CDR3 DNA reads TGTGCCAGCAGCGAAGGGACCGTGACCTACAATGAGCAGTTCTTC. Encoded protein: CASSEGTVTYNEQFF.

The CDR3 nucleotides are TGTGCCAGCTCACCACAGGGACTAGATCTCAACACCGGGGAGCTGTTTTTT. This encodes CASSPQGLDLNTGELFF. The rearrangement uses TRBV18 and TRBJ2-2; 8 nucleotides align to TRBD2. Germline V gives CDR1 KGHSH, CDR2 LQKENI. V lost 1 base, J lost 2 bases, and 6 bases stayed unmatched. This CDR3 region has 17 residues.

The CDR3 DNA reads TGCGCCAGCAGCTTTACAGGAAAAAGGGAGACCCAGTACTTC. This sequence encodes CASSFTGKRETQYF. The chain employs TRBV5-1 and TRBJ2-5; weak D call: TRBD1 (5 bases). There are 14 residues in the CDR3. Germline CDR1 and CDR2: SGHRS and YFSETQ. V lost 2 bases, J lost 5 bases, and 13 bases lay in between.

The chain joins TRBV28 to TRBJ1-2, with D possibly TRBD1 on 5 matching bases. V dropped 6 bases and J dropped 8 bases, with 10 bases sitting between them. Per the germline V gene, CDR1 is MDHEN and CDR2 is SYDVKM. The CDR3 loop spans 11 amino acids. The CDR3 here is CASSLGTGYTF. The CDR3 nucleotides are TGTGCCAGCAGCCTAGGGACGGGCTACACCTTC.

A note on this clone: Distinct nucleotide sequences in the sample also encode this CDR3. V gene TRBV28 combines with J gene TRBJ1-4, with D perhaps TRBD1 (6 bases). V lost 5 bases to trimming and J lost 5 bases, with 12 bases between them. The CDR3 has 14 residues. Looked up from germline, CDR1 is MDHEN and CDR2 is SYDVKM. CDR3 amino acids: CASSLGGNNEKLFF. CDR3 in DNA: TGTGCCAGCAGTCTTGGGGGCAACAATGAAAAACTGTTTTTT.